A single sample is the source of the 25 T cell receptor beta chains below, sequenced in a study of blood T cell repertoires in COVID-19. Sequenced by immunoSEQ multiplex PCR; TCRdb stores in-frame clones only, minus some. The table has about 88,000 clones, around nine tenths seen once; the top ten hold roughly 2.8%. Sample: peripheral blood. These receptors were obtained from a woman at least 80 years old with acute or convalescent COVID-19.

CDR3 bases: TGTGCCAGCAGTGTACAGGGAGACGAGCAGTACTTC. Its translation is CASSVQGDEQYF. The chain links TRBV2 to TRBJ2-7; TRBD1 might be the D (6 bases). Looked up from germline, CDR1 is SNHLY and CDR2 is FYNNEI. The V end was cut by 4 bases, the J end by 5 bases, with 9 bases between. The CDR3 is 12 residues long.

The V and J genes are TRBV27 and TRBJ2-1, with 8 bases that match TRBD2. Germline CDR1 and CDR2: MNHEY and SMNVEV (reference sequence). The CDR3 length is 16 residues. J lost 10 bases, V lost 2 bases, and 13 bases had no gene match. CDR3: CASSLQGLGAFGEQFF. The CDR3 coding sequence is TGTGCCAGCAGTTTACAGGGACTAGGGGCCTTTGGCGAGCAGTTCTTC.

V and J are TRBV2 and TRBJ2-3; D is perhaps TRBD2 (5 bases). Trimming pared 6 bases from V and 0 bases from J, leaving 16 bases between. The germline gives CDR1 SNHLY, CDR2 FYNNEI. The CDR3 is made up of 16 amino acids. CDR3 sequence reads: CASRELGGFSTDTQYF. The CDR3 DNA is TGTGCCAGCAGGGAATTGGGCGGGTTCAGCACAGATACGCAGTATTTT. The complete variable domain, with remaining parts taken from reference TRBV2 and TRBJ2-3, reads EPEVTQTPSHQVTQMGQEVILRCVPISNHLYFYWYRQILGQKVEFLVSFYNNEISEKSEIFDDQFSVERPDGSNFTLKIRSTKLEDSAMYFCASRELGGFSTDTQYFGPGTRLTVL.

This clone was seen more than once but under ten times. The chain recombines TRBV9 with TRBJ2-7; TRBD2 is a possible D gene (6 bases). CDR1 and CDR2 (germline): SGDLS, YYNGEE. This CDR3 contains 13 residues. V gave up 4 bases and J gave up 3 bases, with 11 bases separating them. For the CDR3, the DNA is TGTGCCAGCAGCAGGGACTCGGGCTACGAGCAGTACTTC. Amino acids: CASSRDSGYEQYF.

The chain combines TRBV25-1 with TRBJ2-6, with unresolved D. The CDR3 consists of 16 residues. The V gene's germline CDR1 is MGHDK and CDR2 SYGVNS. Trimming left V 0 bases short and J 3 bases short, with 9 bases between. The CDR3 bases are TGTGCCAGCAGTGAATATTCCCCCGGTGGGGCCAACGTCCTGACTTTC. Protein product: CASSEYSPGGANVLTF.

The V call is TRBV28, the J call TRBJ1-5; 10 nucleotides match TRBD1. This CDR3 has 14 residues. The trim removed 10 bases at V and 6 bases at J, leaving 9 bases unmatched. CDR1 and CDR2 from the germline V gene are MDHEN and SYDVKM. The CDR3 here is CATTPTGGTQPQHF. The CDR3 bases are TGTGCCACCACGCCGACAGGGGGCACTCAGCCCCAGCATTTT. The full variable domain, its missing parts supplied by reference TRBV28 and TRBJ1-5, is DVKVTQSSRYLVKRTGEKVFLECVQDMDHENMFWYRQDPGLGLRLIYFSYDVKMKEKGDIPEGYSVSREKKERFSLILESASTNQTSMYLCATTPTGGTQPQHFGDGTRLSIL.

The chain recombines TRBV13 with TRBJ1-2; D unresolved. CDR3 length equals 13 residues. V lost 2 bases and J 2 bases, leaving 6 bases between the germline ends. Germline CDR1 PRHDT, CDR2 FYEKMQ (reference sequence). CDR3 loop: CASSLQTNYGYTF. Here the CDR3 DNA reads TGTGCCAGCAGCTTACAGACAAACTATGGCTACACCTTC.

The V gene is TRBV6-1, the J gene TRBJ2-1, with 11 nucleotides matching TRBD2. The CDR3 runs to 18 residues. Germline CDR1 is MNHNS and CDR2 is SASEGT. V trimming: 3 bases; J trimming: 0 bases; junction bases outside the gene matches: 7. CDR3: CASSDFSGGAGSYNEQFF. Written as DNA, the CDR3 is TGTGCCAGCAGTGATTTTAGCGGGGGGGCCGGCTCCTACAATGAGCAGTTCTTC.

The CDR3 nucleotides read TGCAGCGTCCGGGGGGGCCCCACAGATACGCAGTATTTT. Encoded protein: CSVRGGPTDTQYF. This chain links TRBV29-1 with TRBJ2-3; 8 bases are shared with TRBD2. With V trimmed by 6 bases and J by 2 bases, 4 bases remained unmatched. The germline CDR1 and CDR2 sequences are SQVTM and ANQGSEA. The length of the CDR3 is 13 residues.

The chain has TRBV10-1 and TRBJ2-7; D may be TRBD1 (6 bases). The CDR3 extends over 16 amino acids. Germline lookup yields CDR1 WNHNN and CDR2 SYGVQD (reference sequence). V was pared by 0 bases and J by 5 bases, with 17 bases between. CDR3 residues: CASSESKYREGDEQYF. The CDR3, as DNA: TGCGCCAGCAGTGAGTCGAAGTACAGGGAAGGAGACGAGCAGTACTTC.

V and J are TRBV6-1 and TRBJ2-1; 9 bases are a match to TRBD2. V was clipped by 2 bases and J by 5 bases; unmatched bases: 7. The CDR3 has 16 amino acids. Germline V gene sequence: CDR1 MNHNS, CDR2 SASEGT. The CDR3 here is CASSEFVTSGHNEQFF. CDR3 nucleotide sequence: TGTGCCAGCAGTGAATTCGTAACTAGCGGGCACAATGAGCAGTTCTTC.

This clone was seen just once. The chain employs TRBV7-2 and TRBJ2-5; the match to TRBD1 covers 12 bases. CDR3 size: 14 residues. Germline-derived CDR1 and CDR2 are SGHTA and FQGNSA. The V gene end was trimmed by 5 bases and the J gene end by 4 bases; junction bases not matched to a gene: 2. Here the CDR3 reads CASSPGQGAETQYF. DNA for the CDR3: TGTGCCAGCAGCCCGGGACAGGGGGCAGAGACCCAGTACTTC.

CDR3 bases: TGCGCCAGCAGCCCCCGGGGTAGCGGGGCAATCACAGATACGCAGTATTTT. It specifies CASSPRGSGAITDTQYF. The chain uses TRBV5-1 and TRBJ2-3, with TRBD2 matching over 8 bases. The CDR3 sequence is 17 residues long. The germline CDR1 and CDR2 sequences are SGHRS and YFSETQ. The V segment lost 4 bases and the J segment 2 bases; nucleotides outside the gene matches: 12.

This sequence joins TRBV7-9 and TRBJ2-7; D possibly corresponds to TRBD2 (7 bases). The CDR3 runs to 16 residues. V shed 1 base and J shed 3 bases, with 16 bases lying between them. CDR1 is SEHNR, CDR2 FQNEAQ, per germline (reference sequence). The CDR3 DNA reads TGTGCCAGCAGCTTAGGGAGGGGGGGATACGGCTACGAGCAGTACTTC. This codes for CASSLGRGGYGYEQYF.

The rearrangement uses TRBV7-9 and TRBJ2-1; 9 nucleotides match TRBD2. The J segment lost 8 bases and the V segment lost 1 base, leaving 6 bases of the junction unmatched. The CDR3 contains 15 residues. CDR1 and CDR2 (germline): SEHNR, FQNEAQ (reference sequence). CDR3 loop: CASSLGRGGVYEQFF. CDR3 bases: TGTGCCAGCAGCTTAGGGCGGGGGGGCGTTTATGAGCAGTTCTTC.

The chain combines TRBV9 with TRBJ1-2; perhaps TRBD1 as D (5 bases). This CDR3 comprises 16 residues. Germline V gene data show CDR1 as SGDLS and CDR2 as YYNGEE. Trimming removed 0 bases from V and 0 bases from J, with 12 bases in between. The CDR3 loop reads CASSVGQGRANYGYTF. The CDR3 DNA reads as TGTGCCAGCAGCGTAGGGCAGGGTCGAGCTAACTATGGCTACACCTTC.

This chain links TRBV7-3 with TRBJ1-1; unclear D gene. Trimming took off 1 base at V and 0 bases at J, with 9 bases between the two ends. CDR1 SGHTA and CDR2 FQGTGA come from the germline V gene. This CDR3 contains 15 residues. The CDR3 loop is CASSLMSVLNTEAFF. CDR3 nucleotide sequence: TGTGCCAGCAGCTTAATGAGTGTCCTGAACACTGAAGCTTTCTTT.

The chain links TRBV20-1 to TRBJ1-6; no reliable D call. Germline V lookup: CDR1 DFQATT, CDR2 SNEGSKA (reference sequence). V lost 3 bases and J 10 bases, leaving 13 bases between the germline ends. CDR3 length: 13 amino acids. DNA for the CDR3: TGCAGTGCTAGTTTGGTTCCGGGGTCACCCCTCCACTTT. Its translation is CSASLVPGSPLHF.

The V gene is TRBV4-1, the J gene TRBJ1-4; D is possibly TRBD1 (6 bases). Between the trimmed V and J ends, which lost 0 bases and 8 bases, there was a span of 16 bases. Per germline, CDR1 MGHRA and CDR2 YSYEKL. This CDR3 has 16 amino acids. The CDR3, as DNA: TGCGCCAGCAGCCAAGATCCGAGAGGGGGAAGGGAAAAACTGTTTTTT. Its translation: CASSQDPRGGREKLFF.

This clone was observed once. The chain combines TRBV11-2 with TRBJ2-7; 9 bases line up with TRBD2. Germline-derived CDR1 and CDR2 are SGHAT and FQNNGV. After removal of 3 bases from V and 3 bases from J, the junction contained 6 bases not matched to a gene. The CDR3 has 15 amino acids. The DNA for the CDR3 is TGTGCCAGCAGCTTGGGTCTAGCGGGAAACTACGAGCAGTACTTC. Translation: CASSLGLAGNYEQYF.

The chain employs TRBV28 and TRBJ2-5, with D possibly matching TRBD1 (6 bases). With 6 bases removed from V and 5 bases from J, the gap between germline ends came to 13 bases. From germline, CDR1 is MDHEN and CDR2 SYDVKM. The CDR3 extends over 13 amino acids. The CDR3 DNA is TGTGCCAGCAGGACCACAGGGATTGAGACCCAGTACTTC. Protein product: CASRTTGIETQYF.

The gene calls are TRBV29-1 and TRBJ2-1, with TRBD2 identical over 10 bases. Germline CDR1 and CDR2: SQVTM and ANQGSEA. V gave up 1 base and J gave up 10 bases; unmatched junction bases: 4. The CDR3 runs 13 residues. In DNA form, the CDR3 reads TGCAGCGTTGAAGTCCTAGCGGGAGAAGAGCAGTTCTTC. It specifies CSVEVLAGEEQFF.

This chain uses TRBV27 with TRBJ1-1; 10 bases are shared with TRBD1. Germline CDR1 reads MNHEY; CDR2 reads SMNVEV (reference sequence). Trimming removed 3 bases from V and 5 bases from J; junction bases left unmatched: 6. The CDR3 sequence is 15 residues long. CDR3 residues: CASSFFGTGATEAFF. Here the CDR3 DNA reads TGTGCCAGCAGTTTCTTCGGGACAGGGGCAACTGAAGCTTTCTTT.

The chain combines TRBV7-2 with TRBJ1-2; D remains unclear. Germline CDR1 SGHTA, CDR2 FQGNSA. CDR3 size: 14 residues. V gave up 4 bases and J gave up 7 bases, with 16 bases separating them. The CDR3 loop reads CASSSLILSGGYTF. DNA of the CDR3: TGTGCCAGCAGCTCTTTAATTCTTTCGGGTGGCTACACCTTC.

V gene TRBV6-5 combines with J gene TRBJ2-7, with 9 positions matching TRBD1. Germline loops: CDR1 MNHEY, CDR2 SVGAGI. The CDR3 length is 15 residues. With 4 bases clipped from V and 6 bases from J, the junction kept 10 bases outside the gene matches. The CDR3 loop reads CASSSYTGGLIEQYF. For the CDR3, the DNA is TGTGCCAGCAGTTCCTATACAGGGGGCTTGATCGAGCAGTACTTC.